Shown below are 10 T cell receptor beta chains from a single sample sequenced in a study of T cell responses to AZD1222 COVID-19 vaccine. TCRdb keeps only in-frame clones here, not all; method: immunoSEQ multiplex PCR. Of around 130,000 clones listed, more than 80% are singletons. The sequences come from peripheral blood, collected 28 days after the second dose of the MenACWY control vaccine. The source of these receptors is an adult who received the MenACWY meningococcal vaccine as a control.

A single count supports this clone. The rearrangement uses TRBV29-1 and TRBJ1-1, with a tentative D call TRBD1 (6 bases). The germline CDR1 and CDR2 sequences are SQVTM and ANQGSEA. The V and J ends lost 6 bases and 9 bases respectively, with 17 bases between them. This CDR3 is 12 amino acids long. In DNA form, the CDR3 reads TGCAGCGTCCCTGAGGGACACGGCCAAGCTTTCTTT. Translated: CSVPEGHGQAFF.

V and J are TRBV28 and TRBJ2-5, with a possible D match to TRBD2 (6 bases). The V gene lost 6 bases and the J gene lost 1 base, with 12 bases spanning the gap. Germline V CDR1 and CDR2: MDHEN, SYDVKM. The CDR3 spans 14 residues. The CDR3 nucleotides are TGTGCCAGCAGCCGCAACGGGGGCCAAGAGACCCAGTACTTC. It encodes CASSRNGGQETQYF.

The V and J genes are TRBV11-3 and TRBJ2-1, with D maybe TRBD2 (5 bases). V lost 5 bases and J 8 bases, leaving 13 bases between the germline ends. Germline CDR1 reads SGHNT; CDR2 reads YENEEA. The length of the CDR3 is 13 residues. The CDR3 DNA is TGTGCCAGCAGCCCGTTGAGAGGGCATGAGCAGTTCTTC. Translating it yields CASSPLRGHEQFF.

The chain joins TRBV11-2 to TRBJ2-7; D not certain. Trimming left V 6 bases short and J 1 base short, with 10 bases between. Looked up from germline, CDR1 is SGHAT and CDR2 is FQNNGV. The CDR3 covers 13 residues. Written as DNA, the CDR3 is TGTGCCAGCAGTTTGACACTTTCCTACGAGCAGTACGTC. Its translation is CASSLTLSYEQYV.

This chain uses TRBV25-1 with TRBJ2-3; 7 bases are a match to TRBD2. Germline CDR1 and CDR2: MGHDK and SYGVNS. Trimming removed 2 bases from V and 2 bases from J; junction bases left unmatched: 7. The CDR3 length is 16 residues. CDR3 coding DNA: TGTGCCAGCAGTGAAGTGGGGGGGGTAGACACAGATACGCAGTATTTT. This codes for CASSEVGGVDTDTQYF.

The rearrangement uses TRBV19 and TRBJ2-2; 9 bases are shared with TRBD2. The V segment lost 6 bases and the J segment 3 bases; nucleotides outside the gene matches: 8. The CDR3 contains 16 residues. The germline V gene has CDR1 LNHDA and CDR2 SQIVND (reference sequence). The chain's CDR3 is CASRGAGGLYTGELFF. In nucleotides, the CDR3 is TGTGCCAGTAGAGGAGCGGGGGGCCTTTACACCGGGGAGCTGTTTTTT. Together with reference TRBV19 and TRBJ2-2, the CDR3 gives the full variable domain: DGGITQSPKYLFRKEGQNVTLSCEQNLNHDAMYWYRQDPGQGLRLIYYSQIVNDFQKGDIAEGYSVSREKKESFPLTVTSAQKNPTAFYLCASRGAGGLYTGELFFGEGSRLTVL.

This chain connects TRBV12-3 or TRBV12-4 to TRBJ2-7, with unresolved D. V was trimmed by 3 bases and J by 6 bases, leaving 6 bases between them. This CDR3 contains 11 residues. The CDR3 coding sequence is TGTGCCAGCAGTTTGGCGTTCGAGCAGTACTTC. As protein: CASSLAFEQYF.

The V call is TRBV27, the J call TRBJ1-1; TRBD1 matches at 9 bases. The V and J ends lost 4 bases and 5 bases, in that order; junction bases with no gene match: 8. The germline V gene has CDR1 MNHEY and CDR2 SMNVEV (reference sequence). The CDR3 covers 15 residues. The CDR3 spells CASSSMGQGGTEAFF. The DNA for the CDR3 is TGTGCCAGCAGTTCGATGGGACAGGGAGGGACTGAAGCTTTCTTT.

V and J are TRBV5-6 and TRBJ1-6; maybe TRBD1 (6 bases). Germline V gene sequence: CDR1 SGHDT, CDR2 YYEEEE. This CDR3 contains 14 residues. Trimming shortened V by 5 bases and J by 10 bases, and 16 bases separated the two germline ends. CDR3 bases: TGTGCCAGCAGGCGGGGGCGCGGTGACTCACCCCTCCACTTT. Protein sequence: CASRRGRGDSPLHF.

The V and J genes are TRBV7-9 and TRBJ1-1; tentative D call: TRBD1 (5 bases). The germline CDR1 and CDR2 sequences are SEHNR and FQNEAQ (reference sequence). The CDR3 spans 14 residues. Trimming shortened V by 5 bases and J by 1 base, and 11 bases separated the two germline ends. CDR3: CASSPGRRNTEAFF. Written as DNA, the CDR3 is TGTGCCAGCAGCCCGGGACGGCGGAACACTGAAGCTTTCTTT.